This entry concerns a single TCR beta chain. The antigen it binds to is not known. No much larger clone is present one base from it, and per-base qualities are unavailable. No treatment had been received by any patient before thyroid surgery. Patient clinical samples collected from 2012 to 2018 were retrospectively analysed using T-cell receptor beta sequencing. The protocol used for the library was PCR. TCRdb records Illumina HiSeq 4000 as the sequencer. High-throughput sequencing was used to profile the TCR beta-chain CDR3 region of every patient. On the authors' methods: CDR3 differences across clinicopathological groups were used to build a classifier for discriminating distant-metastatic papillary thyroid cancer patients. To measure repertoire diversity the researchers used the Shannon index, while the Morisita-Horn index served to gauge how similar the tumor and blood repertoires were. TCRdb trimmed public reads at Q25 via fastp, called clones via MiXCR and kept in-frame beta chains. The V and J calls and clone size come from TCRdb's table, not from the authors' own analysis. The sample table holds over 30,000 clones, of which 18% were seen once. Approximately 14% of the sample rests with the top ten.

The CDR3, cysteine through phenylalanine, is 12 amino acids long. CDR3 DNA only is kept here, 36 bases in frame from base 1. Trimmed from V: 6 bases; trimmed from J: 5 bases; junction bases lacking a gene match: 6. CDR1 DFQATT and CDR2 SNEGSKA are derived from the germline V gene (reference sequence). This entry is derived from a study of metastatic and nonmetastatic thyroid tumors (dated by TCRdb to about 2020). A note on the overall study: Repertoires were compared across peripheral blood and tumor or nodule tissue samples from malignant and benign thyroid patients. The paper as a whole reports these results and caveats: In both blood and tumor samples, TCR beta diversity was reported to be significantly higher in malignant tumors than in benign nodules.

The V gene is TRBV20-1 and the J gene is TRBJ1-1, with 7 bases in between that match TRBD1. The source material was tumor tissue. This clonotype originated in a female donor with papillary thyroid cancer or a benign thyroid nodule (not recorded which). Some clones in this sample may be carry-over from other donors' samples. The CDR3 protein sequence reads: CSARPGGTEAFF. The DNA is as follows: TGCAGTGCGCGACCAGGGGGGACTGAAGCTTTCTTT.